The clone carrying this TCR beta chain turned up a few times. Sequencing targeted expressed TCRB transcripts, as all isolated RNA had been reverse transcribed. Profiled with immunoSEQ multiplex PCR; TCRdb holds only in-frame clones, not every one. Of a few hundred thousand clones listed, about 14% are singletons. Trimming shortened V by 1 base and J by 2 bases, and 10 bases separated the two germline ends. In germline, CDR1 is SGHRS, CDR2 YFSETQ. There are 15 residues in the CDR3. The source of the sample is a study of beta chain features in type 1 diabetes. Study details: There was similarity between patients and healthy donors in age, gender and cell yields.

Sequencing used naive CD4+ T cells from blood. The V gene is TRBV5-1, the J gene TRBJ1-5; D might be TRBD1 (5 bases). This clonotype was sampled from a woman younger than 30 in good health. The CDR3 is CASSLWGVGNQPQHF. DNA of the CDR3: TGCGCCAGCAGCTTGTGGGGGGTAGGCAATCAGCCCCAGCATTTT.